Here is one T cell receptor beta chain with its context. What it binds is not known. This specimen comes from a study of OX40 agonist ivuxolimab in advanced cancers. Study as a whole: Patients were given ivuxolimab, an antibody that agonizes OX40 (CD134).

The length of the CDR3 is 15 residues. After removal of 6 bases from V and 8 bases from J, the junction contained 13 bases not matched to a gene. The germline V gene has CDR1 MNHEY and CDR2 SMNVEV (reference sequence). Study-wide points: Normalized T-cell clonal expansion was also low in a subset of nonresponders. Clonal expansion by week 6 occurred in CD4+ and CD8+ blood T cells (at 0.1 to 3.0 mg/kg).

Clones were read by immunoSEQ multiplex PCR, and TCRdb kept only the in-frame ones, dropping some. Among under 65,000 clones listed, roughly nine tenths were seen once. The sequencing here drew on CD4+ or CD8+ T cells sorted from blood, taken in a trial of the OX40 agonist ivuxolimab. The J gene is TRBJ1-2, the V gene TRBV27; 9 bases align to TRBD1. The TCR was taken from an adult with an advanced solid tumor such as melanoma, head and neck, liver or kidney cancer. CDR3 residues: CASSRPGQGVEGYTF. The CDR3 coding sequence is TGTGCCAGCAGCAGACCGGGACAGGGAGTAGAGGGCTACACCTTC.